One and the same sample provided the 10 T cell receptor beta chains below, sequenced in a study of blood T cells in healthy people across ages. Together with a sample-barcoded 5' primer, a J-beta primer mix was included in a second PCR lasting about 6 to 12 cycles. TCRdb passed the 5' RACE reads through MiXCR, listing each CDR3 protein once. The sample lists 380,000 or so distinct CDR3 sequences, approximately 51% seen once, with around 53% in the top ten. Sequences were obtained from blood. Receptors originate from a man in his sixties in good health.

The chain is built from TRBV7-2 and TRBJ2-4; D is undetermined. The DNA matches TRBJ2-7 better at its end, which makes the J call doubtful. The CDR3 is 13 amino acids. Germline CDR1 is SGHTA and CDR2 is FQGNSA. CDR3 nucleotide sequence: TGTGCCAGCAGCCGGGTGTCCAGCTACGAGCAGTACTTC. Translating gives CASSRVSSYEQYF.

This clonotype was counted between two and nine times. The CDR3 bases are TGTGCCAGCGGTACCGGGGGGAACTACAATGAGCAGTTCTTC. Its protein is CASGTGGNYNEQFF. The chain is built from TRBV28 and TRBJ2-1, with 7 positions matching TRBD2. CDR3 length: 14 residues. Germline V gene sequence: CDR1 MDHEN, CDR2 SYDVKM. V lost 8 bases, J lost 3 bases, and 7 bases stayed unmatched. Complete variable domain (other parts from reference TRBV28 and TRBJ2-1): DVKVTQSSRYLVKRTGEKVFLECVQDMDHENMFWYRQDPGLGLRLIYFSYDVKMKEKGDIPEGYSVSREKKERFSLILESASTNQTSMYLCASGTGGNYNEQFFGPGTRLTVL.

This clonotype was detected many times. The rearrangement joins TRBV20-1 to TRBJ2-3; D call uncertain. The germline gives CDR1 DFQATT, CDR2 SNEGSKA (reference sequence). Trimming removed 5 bases at V and 2 bases at J, with 8 bases between. This CDR3 has 12 amino acids. In DNA form, the CDR3 reads TGCAGTGCTCGGCAGCTCACAGATACGCAGTATTTT. Protein sequence: CSARQLTDTQYF.

The chain couples TRBV20-1 to TRBJ2-1; D is uncertain. Germline CDR1 DFQATT, CDR2 SNEGSKA (reference sequence). Trimming cost V 3 bases and J 1 base, with 10 bases left between them. This CDR3 region has 14 residues. CDR3: CSASGYHSYNEQFF. DNA of the CDR3: TGCAGTGCTAGCGGCTACCATTCCTACAATGAGCAGTTCTTC.

This clonotype was counted between two and nine times. The gene calls are TRBV18 and TRBJ2-3; 12 nucleotides line up with TRBD2. CDR1 is KGHSH and CDR2 is LQKENI in the germline V gene. With V trimmed by 1 base and J by 2 bases, 7 bases remained unmatched. CDR3 size: 18 residues. CDR3 sequence: CASSPQFRTSGNTDTQYF. CDR3 nucleotide sequence: TGTGCCAGCTCACCACAGTTTCGGACTAGCGGGAACACAGATACGCAGTATTTT.

At least ten counts were recorded for this clonotype. The rearrangement joins TRBV5-5 to TRBJ1-2, with TRBD1 identical over 8 bases. Germline trimming cut 5 bases from V and 6 bases from J; bases unmatched to any gene: 12. Germline V gene data show CDR1 as SGHKS and CDR2 as YYEKEE (reference sequence). There are 15 residues in the CDR3. This CDR3 reads CASSHAGGARDGYTF. The CDR3 DNA reads as TGTGCCAGCAGTCACGCAGGGGGCGCGAGGGATGGCTACACCTTC. Based on the CDR3 plus reference TRBV5-5 and TRBJ1-2, the full variable domain is DAGVTQSPTHLIKTRGQQVTLRCSPISGHKSVSWYQQVLGQGPQFIFQYYEKEERGRGNFPDRFSARQFPNYSSELNVNALLLGDSALYLCASSHAGGARDGYTFGSGTRLTVV.

The chain employs TRBV30 and TRBJ2-1; D is undetermined. The last part of the DNA fits TRBJ2-7 better; the J call may be wrong. The germline V gene has CDR1 GTSNPN and CDR2 SVGIG (reference sequence). The CDR3 consists of 13 residues. CDR3 in DNA: TGTGCCTGGAGCCAAGGATCCTACAATGAGCAGTACTTC. Its translation is CAWSQGSYNEQYF.

This clonotype appeared a few times. The rearrangement joins TRBV4-3 to TRBJ2-1; 10 nucleotides line up with TRBD2. The CDR3 totals 18 residues. After removal of 1 base from V and 7 bases from J, the junction contained 13 bases not matched to a gene. CDR1 and CDR2 from the germline V gene are LGHNA and YSLEER. CDR3 protein: CASSQGGALAGGGNEQFF. In DNA form, the CDR3 reads TGCGCCAGCAGCCAAGGGGGAGCCTTAGCGGGAGGAGGAAATGAGCAGTTCTTC.

This clonotype turned up a few times. The rearrangement joins TRBV29-1 to TRBJ2-1; D perhaps matches TRBD2 (7 bases). Trimming shortened V by 4 bases and J by 8 bases, and 9 bases separated the two germline ends. The CDR3 is 11 amino acids. Germline V gene sequence: CDR1 SQVTM, CDR2 ANQGSEA. This CDR3 is CSVAGGDEQFF. CDR3 sequence (DNA): TGCAGCGTTGCGGGGGGCGATGAGCAGTTCTTC.

V is TRBV6-2 or TRBV6-3 and J is TRBJ2-7; 7 nucleotides match TRBD1. Germline CDR1 is MNHEY and CDR2 is SVGEGT. CDR3 size: 14 residues. Trimming cost V 5 bases and J 0 bases; bases outside gene matches: 4. This chain's CDR3 is CASSGTVSSYEQYF. CDR3 nucleotides: TGTGCCAGCAGTGGGACAGTCTCCTCCTACGAGCAGTACTTC.